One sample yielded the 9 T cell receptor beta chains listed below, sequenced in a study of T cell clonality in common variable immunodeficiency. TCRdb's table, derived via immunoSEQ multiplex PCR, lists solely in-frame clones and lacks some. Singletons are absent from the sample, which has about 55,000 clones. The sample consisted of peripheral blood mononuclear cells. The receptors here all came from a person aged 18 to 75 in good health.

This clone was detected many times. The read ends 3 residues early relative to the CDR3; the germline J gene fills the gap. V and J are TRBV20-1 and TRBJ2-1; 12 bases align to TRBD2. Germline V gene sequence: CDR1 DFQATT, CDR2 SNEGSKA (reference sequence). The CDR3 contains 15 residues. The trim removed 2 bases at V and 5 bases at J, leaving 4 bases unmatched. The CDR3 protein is CSARPGLAGNNEQFF. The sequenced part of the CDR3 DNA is TGCAGTGCTAGACCCGGACTAGCGGGAAACAATGAG.

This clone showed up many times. CDR3 amino acids: CASSDRDRQPQHF. The sequenced CDR3 bases are TGTGCCAGCAGTGACAGGGACAGGCAGCCC. V is TRBV6-2 or TRBV6-3 and J is TRBJ1-5; 8 nucleotides align to TRBD1. The CDR3 end falls 3 residues outside the read, so it is completed with the germline J gene. CDR3 length: 13 residues. Looked up from germline, CDR1 is MNHEY and CDR2 is SVGEGT. With 5 bases clipped from V and 7 bases from J, the junction kept 4 bases outside the gene matches.

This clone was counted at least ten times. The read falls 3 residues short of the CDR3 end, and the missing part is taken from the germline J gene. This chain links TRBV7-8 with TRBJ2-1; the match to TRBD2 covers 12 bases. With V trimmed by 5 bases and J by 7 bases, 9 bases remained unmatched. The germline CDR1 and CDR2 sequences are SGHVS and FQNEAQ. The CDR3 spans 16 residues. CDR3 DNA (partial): TGTGCCAGCAGCACCGCTAGCGGGGGGGGGAAGAATGAG. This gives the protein CASSTASGGGKNE. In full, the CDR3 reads CASSTASGGGKNEQFF.

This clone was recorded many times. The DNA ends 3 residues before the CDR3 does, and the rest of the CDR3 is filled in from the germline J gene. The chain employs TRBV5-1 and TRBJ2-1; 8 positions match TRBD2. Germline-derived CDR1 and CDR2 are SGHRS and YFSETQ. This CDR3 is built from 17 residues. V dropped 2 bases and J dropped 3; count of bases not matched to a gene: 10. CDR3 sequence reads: CASSFLGAGDVYNEQFF. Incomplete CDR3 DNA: TGCGCCAGCAGCTTCCTAGGAGCGGGAGACGTCTACAATGAG.

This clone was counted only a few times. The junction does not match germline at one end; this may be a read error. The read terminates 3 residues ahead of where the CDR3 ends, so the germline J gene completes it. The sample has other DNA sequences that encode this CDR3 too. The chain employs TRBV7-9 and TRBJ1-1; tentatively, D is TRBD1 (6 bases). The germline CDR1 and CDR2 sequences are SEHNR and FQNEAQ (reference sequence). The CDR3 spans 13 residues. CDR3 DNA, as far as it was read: TGCGCCAGCAGCTTAGGACAGTACACTGAA. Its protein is CASSLGQYTE. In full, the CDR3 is CASSLGQYTEAFF.

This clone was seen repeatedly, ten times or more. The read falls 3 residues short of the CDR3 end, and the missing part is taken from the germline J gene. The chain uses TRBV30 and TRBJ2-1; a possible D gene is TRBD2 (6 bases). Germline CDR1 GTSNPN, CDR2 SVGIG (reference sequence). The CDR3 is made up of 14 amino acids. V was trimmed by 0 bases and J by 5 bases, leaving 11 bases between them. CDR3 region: CAWSVFLANNEQFF. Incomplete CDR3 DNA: TGTGCCTGGAGTGTTTTTCTAGCGAACAATGAG.

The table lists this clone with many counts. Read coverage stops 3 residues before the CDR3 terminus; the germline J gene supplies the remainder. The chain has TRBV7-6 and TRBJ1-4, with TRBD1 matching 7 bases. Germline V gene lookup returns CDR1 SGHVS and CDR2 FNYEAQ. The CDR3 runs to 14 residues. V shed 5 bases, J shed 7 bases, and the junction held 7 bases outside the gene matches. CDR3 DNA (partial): TGTGCCAGCAGCCAGGGGGACGACGGTGAAAAA. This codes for CASSQGDDGEK. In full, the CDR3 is CASSQGDDGEKLFF.

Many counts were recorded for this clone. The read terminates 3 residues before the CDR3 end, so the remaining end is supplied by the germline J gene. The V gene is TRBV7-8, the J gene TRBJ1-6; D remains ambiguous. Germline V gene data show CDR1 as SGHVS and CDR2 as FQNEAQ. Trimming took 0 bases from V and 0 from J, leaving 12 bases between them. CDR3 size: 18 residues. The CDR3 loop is CASSLAYRGSSYNSPLHF. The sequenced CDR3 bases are TGTGCCAGCAGCTTAGCGTATCGGGGTAGCTCCTATAATTCACCC.

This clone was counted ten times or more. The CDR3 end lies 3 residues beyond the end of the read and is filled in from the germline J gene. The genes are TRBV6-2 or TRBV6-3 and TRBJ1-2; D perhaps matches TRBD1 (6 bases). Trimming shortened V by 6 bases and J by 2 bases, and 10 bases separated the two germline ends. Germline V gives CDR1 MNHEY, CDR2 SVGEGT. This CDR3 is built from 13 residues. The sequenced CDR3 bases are TGTGCCAGCAGGATTGACAGGAACTATGGC. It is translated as CASRIDRNYG. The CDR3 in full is CASRIDRNYGYTF.